A single sample is the source of the 11 T cell receptor beta chains below, sequenced in a study of regulatory T cells. Study-wide findings and caveats: In CD3G-deficient patients, conventional CD4+ T cells were enriched for hydrophobic CDR3 residues at positions 6 and 7.

The antigens of these receptors remain unknown. The primer mix had 52 TRBV and 13 TRBJ primers. Sequencing used immunoSEQ multiplex PCR; TCRdb keeps in-frame clones, though not all of them. The sample lists around 32,000 clones, roughly 90% occurring once. The sample taken for sequencing was conventional CD4+ T cells sorted from blood. The receptors come from a person in their late teens or twenties with CD3G deficiency.

The chain carries TRBV6-1 and TRBJ1-5, with unresolved D. V dropped 5 bases and J dropped 0 bases, with 5 bases sitting between them. This CDR3 comprises 13 residues. The germline CDR1 and CDR2 sequences are MNHNS and SASEGT. Here the CDR3 reads CASSRYSNQPQHF. The CDR3 DNA follows: TGTGCCAGCAGTCGTTATAGCAATCAGCCCCAGCATTTT.

The chain carries TRBV6-5 and TRBJ2-7; D gene ambiguous. Trimming removed 6 bases from V and 1 base from J, with 13 bases in between. The V gene's germline CDR1 is MNHEY and CDR2 SVGAGI. The CDR3 loop spans 14 amino acids. CDR3 amino acids: CASRARHGSYEQYF. The CDR3 DNA follows: TGTGCCAGCAGGGCCAGACACGGATCCTACGAGCAGTACTTC.

This sequence joins TRBV18 and TRBJ2-5; the match to TRBD1 covers 7 bases. V gave up 5 bases and J gave up 2 bases; unmatched junction bases: 8. The CDR3 has 15 residues. The V gene's germline CDR1 is KGHSH and CDR2 LQKENI. For the CDR3, the DNA is TGTGCCAGCTCAGACGGACAGGCGCGGCAAGAGACCCAGTACTTC. Amino acid sequence: CASSDGQARQETQYF. The full variable domain, its missing parts supplied by reference TRBV18 and TRBJ2-5, is NAGVMQNPRHLVRRRGQEARLRCSPMKGHSHVYWYRQLPEEGLKFMVYLQKENIIDESGMPKERFSAEFPKEGPSILRIQQVVRGDSAAYFCASSDGQARQETQYFGPGTRLLVL.

V gene TRBV28 combines with J gene TRBJ1-2; 8 bases agree with TRBD1. The trim removed 6 bases at V and 9 bases at J, leaving 9 bases unmatched. Germline V gene sequence: CDR1 MDHEN, CDR2 SYDVKM. This CDR3 is 13 amino acids long. This chain's CDR3 is CASRFRGRVSYTF. The DNA for the CDR3 is TGTGCCAGCAGATTCAGGGGGCGCGTAAGCTACACCTTC.

CDR3 nucleotide sequence: TGTGCCAGCAGCTTAGGCAGGGGGCTTCACGGGGAGCTGTTTTTT. This codes for CASSLGRGLHGELFF. The chain recombines TRBV11-3 with TRBJ2-2; 8 nucleotides align to TRBD1. The CDR3 runs to 15 residues. The J segment lost 7 bases and the V segment lost 1 base, leaving 5 bases of the junction unmatched. Germline CDR1 is SGHNT and CDR2 is YENEEA.

The chain carries TRBV7-3 and TRBJ2-1; D unresolved. V lost 2 bases, J lost 5 bases, and 19 bases lay in between. Germline V gene data show CDR1 as SGHTA and CDR2 as FQGTGA. The length of the CDR3 is 17 residues. Here the CDR3 reads CASSLFGRSQPHNEQFF. CDR3 bases: TGTGCCAGCAGCTTATTCGGCAGGTCCCAGCCGCACAATGAGCAGTTCTTC.

This chain joins TRBV28 and TRBJ2-7; the match to TRBD1 covers 8 bases. Germline V gene lookup returns CDR1 MDHEN and CDR2 SYDVKM. The ends lost 6 bases at V and 4 bases at J; junction bases unmatched: 8. The CDR3 loop spans 14 amino acids. The CDR3 spells CASRRAQGGYEQYF. CDR3 nucleotide sequence: TGTGCCAGCAGGCGAGCACAGGGGGGATACGAGCAGTACTTC.

The gene calls are TRBV9 and TRBJ1-2, with TRBD1 identical over 8 bases. The J segment lost 6 bases and the V segment lost 2 bases, leaving 9 bases of the junction unmatched. This CDR3 has 15 residues. Germline V gives CDR1 SGDLS, CDR2 YYNGEE. The CDR3 region has the DNA TGTGCCAGCAGCGTGGGGCAGGGGGCACTGGATGGCTACACCTTC. It encodes CASSVGQGALDGYTF.

The chain couples TRBV2 to TRBJ2-3, with D possibly matching TRBD1 (6 bases). The germline CDR1 and CDR2 sequences are SNHLY and FYNNEI. V lost 6 bases and J lost 5, with 18 bases in between. This CDR3 has 15 residues. CDR3 in DNA: TGTGCCAGCAGAAAGGAACTAGGGGGAATAGATACGCAGTATTTT. Residues: CASRKELGGIDTQYF.

The chain employs TRBV11-2 and TRBJ1-5; tentative D call: TRBD1 (5 bases). Trimming took 2 bases from V and 6 from J, leaving 11 bases between them. Germline V gives CDR1 SGHAT, CDR2 FQNNGV. The CDR3 length is 14 residues. CDR3 bases: TGTGCCAGCAGCTTACTCCCGGGGGGTCAGCCCCAGCATTTT. It codes for CASSLLPGGQPQHF.

The chain links TRBV6-5 to TRBJ2-7; 8 positions match TRBD1. The J segment lost 7 bases and the V segment lost 0 bases, leaving 11 bases of the junction unmatched. Germline values: CDR1 MNHEY, CDR2 SVGAGI. The CDR3 is 16 residues long. The CDR3 sequence is CASSYSTGTGVREQYF. The CDR3 nucleotides read TGTGCCAGCAGTTACTCCACCGGGACAGGTGTGAGAGAGCAGTACTTC.